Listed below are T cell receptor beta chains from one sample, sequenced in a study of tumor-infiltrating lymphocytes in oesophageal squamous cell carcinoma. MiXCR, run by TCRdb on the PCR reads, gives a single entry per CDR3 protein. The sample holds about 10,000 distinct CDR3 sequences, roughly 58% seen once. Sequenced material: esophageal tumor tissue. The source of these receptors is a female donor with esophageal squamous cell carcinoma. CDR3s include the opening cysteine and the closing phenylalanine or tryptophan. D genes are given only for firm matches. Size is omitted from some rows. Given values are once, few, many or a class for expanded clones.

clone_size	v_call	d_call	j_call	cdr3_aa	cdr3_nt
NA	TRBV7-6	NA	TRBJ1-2	CASSLGPGSYGYTF	TGTGCCAGCAGCTTAGGGCCAGGGAGTTATGGCTACACCTTC
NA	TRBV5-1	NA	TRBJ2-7	CASSSGAWEQYF	TGCGCCAGCAGCTCAGGGGCTTGGGAGCAGTACTTC
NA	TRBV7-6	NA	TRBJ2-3	CASSFGGTDTQYF	TGTGCCAGCAGCTTCGGAGGCACAGATACGCAGTATTTT
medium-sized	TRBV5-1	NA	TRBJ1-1	CASSLGRGSGTEAFF	TGCGCCAGCAGCTTGGGGCGAGGTTCCGGCACTGAAGCTTTCTTT
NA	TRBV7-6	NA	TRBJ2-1	CASSLGYGDEQFF	TGTGCTAGCAGCTTAGGATACGGGGACGAGCAGTTCTTC
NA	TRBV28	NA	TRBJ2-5	CASSLERVETQYF	TGTGCCAGCAGTTTAGAAAGGGTCGAGACCCAGTACTTC
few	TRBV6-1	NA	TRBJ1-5	CASSVANSNQPQHF	TGTGCCAGCAGTGTTGCAAATAGCAATCAGCCCCAGCATTTT
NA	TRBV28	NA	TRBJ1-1	CASSSWSKTWNTEAFF	TGTGCCAGCAGTTCCTGGTCTAAGACTTGGAACACTGAAGCTTTCTTT
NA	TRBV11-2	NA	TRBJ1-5	CASSQGPGQPQHF	TGTGCCAGCAGCCAGGGACCGGGTCAGCCCCAGCATTTT
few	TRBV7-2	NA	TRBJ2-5	CASSLAQGETQYF	TGTGCCAGCAGCTTAGCGCAGGGAGAGACCCAGTACTTC
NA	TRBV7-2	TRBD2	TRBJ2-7	CASSLGGGRRDSPLHF	TGTGCCAGCAGCTTAGGCGGGGGGCGGAGGGATTCACCCCTCCACTTC
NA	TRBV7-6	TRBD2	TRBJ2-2	CASSSAPPTSGRTGELFF	TGTGCTAGCAGCTCCGCCCCCCCAACTAGCGGGAGGACCGGGGAGCTGTTTTTT
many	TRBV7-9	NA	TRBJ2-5	CASSYPDGTRDQYF	TGTGCCAGCAGCTACCCGGACGGGACGAGAGACCAGTACTTC
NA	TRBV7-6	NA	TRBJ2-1	CASSKDIYNEQFF	TGTGCTAGCAGCAAGGACATATACAATGAGCAGTTCTTC
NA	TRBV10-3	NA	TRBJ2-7	CAISPSTSYEQYF	TGTGCCATCAGTCCTTCAACTAGCTACGAGCAGTACTTC
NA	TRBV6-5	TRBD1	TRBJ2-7	CASSLRTGSSYEQYF	TGTGCCAGCAGTTTGAGGACAGGGAGCTCCTACGAGCAGTACTTC
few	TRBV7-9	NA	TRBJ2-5	CASSSGAGGEETQYF	TGTGCCAGCAGCTCCGGAGCGGGTGGGGAAGAGACCCAGTACTTC
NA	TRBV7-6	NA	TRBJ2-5	CASSLTGTGEQLF	TGTGCTAGCAGCCTCACCGGGACTGGGGAGCAGTTATTC
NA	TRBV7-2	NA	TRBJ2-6	CASSLDSGFRGANVLTF	TGTGCCAGCAGCTTAGACTCGGGTTTTAGGGGGGCCAACGTCCTGACTTTC
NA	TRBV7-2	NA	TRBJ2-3	CASSLRTDTDTQYF	TGTGCCAGCAGCCTAAGGACAGACACAGATACGCAGTATTTT
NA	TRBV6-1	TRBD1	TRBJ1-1	CASSEWGQGGTEAFF	TGTGCCAGCAGTGAATGGGGACAGGGGGGCACTGAAGCTTTCTTT
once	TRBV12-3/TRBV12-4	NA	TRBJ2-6	CASSLRGQGANVLTF	TGTGCCAGCAGTTTAAGAGGCCAGGGGGCCAACGTCCTGACTTTC
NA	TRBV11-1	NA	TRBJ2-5	CASSLGGAGETQYF	TGTGCCAGCAGCTTAGGGGGGGCTGGGGAGACCCAGTACTTC
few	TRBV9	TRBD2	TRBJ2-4	CASSVGLAALSSYNEQYF	TGTGCCAGCAGCGTAGGACTAGCAGCCCTTAGCTCCTACAATGAGCAGTACTTC
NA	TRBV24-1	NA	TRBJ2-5	CATSAADQETQYF	TGTGCCACCAGTGCCGCCGACCAAGAGACCCAGTACTTC
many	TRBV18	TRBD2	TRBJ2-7	CASSPLGLAPREQYF	TGTGCCAGCTCACCATTGGGACTAGCGCCTCGTGAGCAGTACTTC
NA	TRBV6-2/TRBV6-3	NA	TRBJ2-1	CASSSRVQTYNEQFF	TGTGCCAGCAGCAGCAGGGTTCAAACCTACAATGAGCAGTTCTTC
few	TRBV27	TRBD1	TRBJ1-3	CASGDRVSGNTIYF	TGTGCCAGCGGGGACAGGGTCTCTGGAAACACCATATATTTT
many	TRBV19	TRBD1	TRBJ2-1	CASRPRQGVAYNEQFF	TGTGCCAGTAGGCCCCGACAGGGGGTGGCCTACAATGAGCAGTTCTTC